The 12 T cell receptor beta chains in this list originate from one sample, sequenced in a study of T-cell memory formation after mild COVID-19. Each CDR3 protein is one row after TCRdb ran MiXCR on the 5' RACE reads. The table records 280,000 or so distinct CDR3 sequences, approximately 18% of them present only once. Material: PBMCs or a T cell subset sorted from them (not recorded which). The receptors stem from a man between 18 and 35 years old who had mild COVID-19 (a few samples of this study predate the infection). Cell type and time point are not known.

This clonotype occurred a few times. V gene TRBV29-1 combines with J gene TRBJ2-7; D is unresolved. This CDR3 region has 13 residues. V gave up 7 bases and J gave up 2 bases, with 15 bases separating them. Germline V gene lookup returns CDR1 SQVTM and CDR2 ANQGSEA. The CDR3 nucleotides read TGCAGCGCTTTGTCATCCAGCACCTACGAGCAGTACTTC. Translating gives CSALSSSTYEQYF.

This clonotype has more than one count but fewer than ten. The genes are TRBV6-2 or TRBV6-3 and TRBJ2-5; a possible D gene is TRBD1 (5 bases). With 4 bases removed from V and 5 bases from J, the gap between germline ends came to 17 bases. CDR3 length equals 15 residues. Germline lookup yields CDR1 MNHEY and CDR2 SVGEGT. DNA of the CDR3: TGTGCCAGCAGTTCGAATAAAGGGGTCTGGGAGACCCAGTACTTC. This encodes CASSSNKGVWETQYF.

In this sample, this clonotype turned up a few times. The chain carries TRBV7-9 and TRBJ2-2; 9 bases line up with TRBD1. CDR1 is SEHNR and CDR2 is FQNEAQ in the germline V gene (reference sequence). The V gene end was trimmed by 5 bases and the J gene end by 5 bases; junction bases not matched to a gene: 9. The CDR3 runs to 16 residues. The CDR3 protein is CASSRTGVRWTGELFF. The CDR3 nucleotides read TGTGCCAGCAGCCGGACAGGGGTTCGGTGGACCGGGGAGCTGTTTTTT. Full variable domain (remainder filled in from reference TRBV7-9 and TRBJ2-2): DTGVSQNPRHKITKRGQNVTFRCDPISEHNRLYWYRQTLGQGPEFLTYFQNEAQLEKSRLLSDRFSAERPKGSFSTLEIQRTEQGDSAMYLCASSRTGVRWTGELFFGEGSRLTVL.

This clonotype was picked up a small number of times. V gene TRBV10-3 combines with J gene TRBJ1-2, with 11 bases lining up with TRBD1. Germline CDR1 ENHRY, CDR2 SYGVKD. This CDR3 has 14 amino acids. Losses at the gene ends were 6 bases for V and 8 bases for J; bases not matched to a gene: 8. The CDR3 sequence is CAISPGQGAGGYTF. CDR3 in DNA: TGTGCCATCAGCCCCGGACAGGGGGCTGGCGGCTACACCTTC.

V is TRBV12-5 and J is TRBJ1-1; TRBD1 is a possible D gene (6 bases). V gave up 3 bases and J gave up 4 bases, with 9 bases separating them. The germline CDR1 and CDR2 sequences are LGHNT and FRNRAP. This CDR3 spans 13 amino acids. The CDR3 sequence: CASGFEGGTEAFF. CDR3 in DNA: TGTGCTAGTGGTTTCGAAGGGGGCACTGAAGCTTTCTTT.

The genes are TRBV13 and TRBJ2-4; D gene ambiguous. The CDR3 is 12 amino acids. Trimming cost V 6 bases and J 1 base, with 4 bases left between them. Germline V gives CDR1 PRHDT, CDR2 FYEKMQ (reference sequence). CDR3 protein: CASSSAKNIQYF. CDR3 nucleotide sequence: TGTGCCAGCAGTTCGGCCAAAAACATTCAGTACTTC.

The rearrangement uses TRBV12-3 or TRBV12-4 and TRBJ2-5; a possible D gene is TRBD2 (6 bases). The ends were cut back, 7 bases at V and 7 bases at J, with 25 bases in the middle. This CDR3 has 16 residues. Here the CDR3 reads CASTFFGGGGHGTQYF. The CDR3 DNA reads as TGTGCCAGCACCTTTTTCGGGGGTGGGGGTCACGGGACCCAGTACTTC.

This clonotype was found a few times. The V and J genes are TRBV11-3 and TRBJ2-4; TRBD1 aligns across 7 bases. CDR3 length: 18 amino acids. CDR1 and CDR2 from the germline V gene are SGHNT and YENEEA. V gave up 2 bases and J gave up 8 bases; unmatched junction bases: 18. The CDR3 here is CASSLFSGRGSLRDIQYF. CDR3 nucleotide sequence: TGTGCCAGCAGCTTATTTTCTGGCAGGGGGTCTCTACGGGACATTCAGTACTTC.

In its sample, this clonotype was seen a few times. This chain joins TRBV7-9 and TRBJ2-7; D is ambiguous. V gave up 1 base and J gave up 0 bases, with 7 bases separating them. The CDR3 sequence is 14 residues long. The germline V gene has CDR1 SEHNR and CDR2 FQNEAQ (reference sequence). CDR3 DNA: TGTGCCAGCAGCTTAGAGTCAATCTCCTACGAGCAGTACTTC. Translated: CASSLESISYEQYF.

The V call is TRBV20-1, the J call TRBJ1-5; unclear D gene. The CDR3 has 13 residues. V gave up 3 bases and J gave up 0 bases, with 6 bases separating them. The germline gives CDR1 DFQATT, CDR2 SNEGSKA (reference sequence). CDR3 nucleotides: TGCAGTGCTAGCAGGCTTAGCAATCAGCCCCAGCATTTT. Amino acid sequence: CSASRLSNQPQHF.

This clonotype was recorded a few times. The rearrangement links TRBV7-9 to TRBJ1-1; D remains unclear. The CDR3 covers 14 residues. The germline V gene has CDR1 SEHNR and CDR2 FQNEAQ (reference sequence). V was cut by 6 bases and J by 4 bases, with 15 bases left in between. DNA for the CDR3: TGTGCCAGCAGTTTCGTCAATCTACCCACTGAAGCTTTCTTT. This encodes CASSFVNLPTEAFF. Based on the CDR3 plus reference TRBV7-9 and TRBJ1-1, the full variable domain is DTGVSQNPRHKITKRGQNVTFRCDPISEHNRLYWYRQTLGQGPEFLTYFQNEAQLEKSRLLSDRFSAERPKGSFSTLEIQRTEQGDSAMYLCASSFVNLPTEAFFGQGTRLTVV.

The chain is built from TRBV7-2 and TRBJ2-3, with D perhaps given as TRBD1 or TRBD2 (5 bases each). The germline V and J ends were trimmed by 8 bases and 6 bases, with 21 bases remaining between them. Looked up from germline, CDR1 is SGHTA and CDR2 is FQGNSA. This CDR3 is 15 amino acids long. The CDR3 DNA reads TGTGCCAGCTCACGGTCCCGGGACCCCTTGGATACGCAGTATTTT. The encoded protein is CASSRSRDPLDTQYF.